These T cell receptor beta chains were read from a single sample in a study of T cells in localized non-small cell lung cancer. Here immunoSEQ multiplex PCR was the method, and the copy in TCRdb shows in-frame clones only, minus some. The sample lists under 15,000 clones; 28% were seen once. The sequences come from lung tumor tissue, collected before any cancer treatment. The receptors stem from a female donor older than 55 with stage I lung adenocarcinoma. Both conserved end residues are part of each CDR3. A D gene is named only where the DNA matches it firmly. Clone size is stated in some rows and not others, as once, few, many or a class when expanded.

>TRBD1|14|few|TRBV6-8|TRBJ1-5
TGTGCCAGCAGTGTGCAGGGGGCAAATCAGCCCCAGCATTTT
CASSVQGANQPQHF
>TRBD1|12|NA|TRBV19|TRBJ1-1
TGTGCCAGTAGTATTCAGGGGGATGAAGCTTTCTTT
CASSIQGDEAFF
>TRBD1|15|NA|TRBV18|TRBJ1-1
TGTGCCAGCTCAGGTTTTACAGGGGGGAGAACTGAAGCTTTCTTT
CASSGFTGGRTEAFF
>TRBD1|15|many|TRBV6-8|TRBJ1-2
TGTGCCAGCAGTGACCGAGACAGGGAAGCCTATGGCTACACCTTC
CASSDRDREAYGYTF
>NA|16|NA|TRBV6-8|TRBJ2-7
TGTGCCAGCAGGGACCAGGGGCTTGGAAGCTCCTACGAGCAGTACTTC
CASRDQGLGSSYEQYF
>TRBD2|16|few|TRBV9|TRBJ2-2
TGTGCCAGCAGTGAAGGGGAGGGATTAGGACCCGGGGAGCTGTTTTTT
CASSEGEGLGPGELFF
>NA|13|NA|TRBV19|TRBJ1-2
TGTGCCAGTAGTCTTCCACAGGTCTATGGCTACACCTTC
CASSLPQVYGYTF
>NA|15|NA|TRBV30|TRBJ1-2
TGTGCCTGGAGCCCAAACTGGCCACGCGGGCCTGGCTACACCTTC
CAWSPNWPRGPGYTF
>TRBD1|16|NA|TRBV18|TRBJ1-1
TGTGCCAGCTCATCACAGGGACAGGGGTTGGGGGCTGAAGCTTTCTTT
CASSSQGQGLGAEAFF
>TRBD1|15|NA|TRBV6-8|TRBJ1-2
TGTGCCAGCAGTTCTCCGGACAGGCCAGGGTATGGCTACACCTTC
CASSSPDRPGYGYTF
>NA|15|few|TRBV6-8|TRBJ2-1
TGTGCCAGCATCCTAGGAGGGCCTAACTACAATGAGCAGTTCTTC
CASILGGPNYNEQFF
>NA|13|NA|TRBV18|TRBJ1-5
TGTGCCAGCTCACCACGGGGGTCTCAGCCCCAGCATTTT
CASSPRGSQPQHF
>TRBD1|15|NA|TRBV28|TRBJ2-1
TGTGCCAGCAGTCGACAGGGGGTAGAGGGCAATGAGCAGTTCTTC
CASSRQGVEGNEQFF
>TRBD1|16|NA|TRBV29-1|TRBJ1-2
TGCAGCGTTGAAGAGGACAGGGAGCAAGGGTATTATGGCTACACCTTC
CSVEEDREQGYYGYTF
>TRBD1|13|medium-sized|TRBV6-8|TRBJ1-1
TGTGCCAGCAGTAGAACAGGGGGGAGTTGGGCTTTCTTT
CASSRTGGSWAFF
>NA|15|NA|TRBV11-3|TRBJ2-5
TGTGCCAGCAGCTTAGTTGGGACCCTCCAAGAGACCCAGTACTTC
CASSLVGTLQETQYF
>TRBD1|15|few|TRBV6-8|TRBJ2-5
TGTGCCAGCAGTCCAGGACAGGGCTTCCAAGAGACCCAGTACTTC
CASSPGQGFQETQYF
>NA|13|few|TRBV30|TRBJ2-3
TGTGCCTGGACCCAACGGAGAGGGGATACGCAGTATTTT
CAWTQRRGDTQYF
>NA|12|NA|TRBV14|TRBJ2-7
TGTGCCAGCAGCCAAGGTTTGGCAGTGCAGTACTTC
CASSQGLAVQYF
>TRBD1|15|NA|TRBV28|TRBJ1-4
TGTGCCAGCAGTCGGACAGGAAGCCAGAATGAAAAACTGTTTTTT
CASSRTGSQNEKLFF
>TRBD1|12|few|TRBV19|TRBJ1-5
TGTGCCAGCCAACAGGGGAATCAGCCCCAGCATTTT
CASQQGNQPQHF
>NA|13|few|TRBV18|TRBJ2-1
TGTGCCAGCTCACCGCGCAGAGCGGATGAGCAGTTCTTC
CASSPRRADEQFF
>NA|15|few|TRBV11-3|TRBJ2-1
TGTGCCAGCAGCCCCTTGACAGGCTCCTACAATGAGCAGTTCTTC
CASSPLTGSYNEQFF
>NA|15|few|TRBV15|TRBJ2-3
TGTGCCACCAGCAGAGATCTCGACTACACAGATACGCAGTATTTT
CATSRDLDYTDTQYF
>NA|15|few|TRBV9|TRBJ2-3
TGTGCCAGCAGCGTAGCGATTTCCACCCCAGATACGCAGTATTTT
CASSVAISTPDTQYF
>NA|14|NA|TRBV11-3|TRBJ1-3
TGTGCCAGCAGCTTGGAGGTCTCTGGAAACACCATATATTTT
CASSLEVSGNTIYF
>NA|16|NA|TRBV15|TRBJ2-4
TGTGCCACCAGCTCCAGAGGGCGGGGGCCGGGCCCCATTCAGTACTTC
CATSSRGRGPGPIQYF
>NA|14|NA|TRBV10-2|TRBJ1-2
TGCGCCAGCAGCGAAACAGGGACTAACTATGGCTACACCTTC
CASSETGTNYGYTF
>NA|13|NA|TRBV25-1|TRBJ1-3
TGTGCCAGCAGTGATTATCTTGGAAACACCATATATTTT
CASSDYLGNTIYF
>TRBD1|16|few|TRBV9|TRBJ2-3
TGTGCCAGCAGCGGACAGGGCTTGGGGTTGGCAGATACGCAGTATTTT
CASSGQGLGLADTQYF
>TRBD2|14|NA|TRBV18|TRBJ2-5
TGTGCCAGCTCACGGAGCGGGACCCAAGAGACCCAGTACTTC
CASSRSGTQETQYF
>NA|15|once|TRBV18|TRBJ1-6
TGTGCCAGCTCACTATCGGGGGCCCAGAATTCACCCCTCCACTTT
CASSLSGAQNSPLHF
>NA|15|NA|TRBV6-8|TRBJ1-5
TGTGCCAGCAGTTACTCGACGCAGTTCAATCAGCCCCAGCATTTT
CASSYSTQFNQPQHF
>NA|13|NA|TRBV30|TRBJ1-2
TGTGCCTGGAGTGTGTTAGAAGGGGGAGGCTACACCTTC
CAWSVLEGGGYTF
>TRBD1|16|NA|TRBV11-3|TRBJ1-3
TGTGCCAGCAGCCATTCAGGACAGGGTCGAGGAAACACCATATATTTT
CASSHSGQGRGNTIYF
>TRBD1|13|NA|TRBV30|TRBJ1-2
TGTGCCTGGACGCGACAGGGGGCTAGAGGCTACACCTTC
CAWTRQGARGYTF
>NA|15|few|TRBV11-3|TRBJ2-5
TGTGCTAGCAGCTTGGGCCAAGTAGGACAAGAGACCCAGTACTTC
CASSLGQVGQETQYF
>TRBD2|17|NA|TRBV11-3|TRBJ2-2
TGTGCCAGCAGCTTAGTGGTAGCGGGAGGATCAGAGGGGGAGCTGTTTTTT
CASSLVVAGGSEGELFF
>NA|15|NA|TRBV19|TRBJ1-5
TGTGCCAGTACCACGACAGTGAGGAGCAATCAGCCCCAGCATTTT
CASTTTVRSNQPQHF
>TRBD2|15|NA|TRBV5-1|TRBJ2-2
TGCGCCAGCAGCCTGGGACTAATGAACACCGGGGAGCTGTTTTTT
CASSLGLMNTGELFF
>NA|15|few|TRBV11-3|TRBJ2-3
TGTGCCAGCAGCTTAAGTGGGAGGCGCACAGATACGCAGTATTTT
CASSLSGRRTDTQYF
>NA|15|NA|TRBV19|TRBJ2-3
TGTGCCAGTAGTTGGTCTAGCGTCGCCACAGATACGCAGTATTTT
CASSWSSVATDTQYF
>NA|13|NA|TRBV4-1|TRBJ1-4
TGCGCCAGCCGATGGAGGGATAATGAAAAACTGTTTTTT
CASRWRDNEKLFF
>NA|13|NA|TRBV6-8|TRBJ1-2
TGTGCCAGCAGTTCTCGGAGGGTCTATGGCTACACCTTC
CASSSRRVYGYTF
>TRBD1|18|few|TRBV11-3|TRBJ1-2
TGTGCCAGCAGCCCTAATCCCGGGACAGGGGGGGAGAACTATGGCTACACCTTC
CASSPNPGTGGENYGYTF
>NA|17|NA|TRBV4-1|TRBJ2-1
TGCGCCAGCAGCCCCCGGTCCAGTCATGAGTCCTACAATGAGCAGTTCTTC
CASSPRSSHESYNEQFF
>NA|17|few|TRBV6-8|TRBJ1-1
TGTGCCAGCAGTGATAGGTCAGGGGCCCTCCTAAACACTGAAGCTTTCTTT
CASSDRSGALLNTEAFF
>NA|15|few|TRBV11-3|TRBJ1-6
TGTGCCAGCAGCTTAGGGCGGACAGCTAATTCACCCCTCCACTTT
CASSLGRTANSPLHF
>NA|15|many|TRBV11-3|TRBJ1-4
TGTGCCAGCAGCTTAGATTGGACGTCGACCGAAAAACTGTTTTTT
CASSLDWTSTEKLFF
>NA|13|NA|TRBV30|TRBJ2-3
TGTGCCTGGAGTGTGCGGGCCGGAGATACGCAGTATTTT
CAWSVRAGDTQYF
>NA|14|many|TRBV11-3|TRBJ2-2
TGTGCCAGCAGCTTGATGGGAAAAACCGGGGAGCTGTTTTTT
CASSLMGKTGELFF
>NA|17|few|TRBV1|TRBJ1-5
TGCGCCAGCAGCCAAGATCGTGGGGGGGCGCAGGGTCAGCCCCAGCATTTT
CASSQDRGGAQGQPQHF
>NA|15|NA|TRBV5-1|TRBJ1-3
TGCGCCAGCAGCTTGGTAGGGGGGCCTGGAAACACCATATATTTT
CASSLVGGPGNTIYF
>TRBD2|13|few|TRBV30|TRBJ2-7
TGTGCCTGGAGTTGGGGGGGGAACTACGAGCAGTACTTC
CAWSWGGNYEQYF
>NA|12|few|TRBV9|TRBJ2-5
TGTGCCAGCGGGATAGTGCAAGAGACCCAGTACTTC
CASGIVQETQYF
>NA|17|few|TRBV11-3|TRBJ1-1
TGTGCCAGCAGCTTAAACATAATGGGCCTAATGAACACTGAAGCTTTCTTT
CASSLNIMGLMNTEAFF
>NA|14|few|TRBV29-1|TRBJ2-2
TGCAGCGTGCGCCGGGACCCTGGGGCCGGGGAGCTGTTTTTT
CSVRRDPGAGELFF